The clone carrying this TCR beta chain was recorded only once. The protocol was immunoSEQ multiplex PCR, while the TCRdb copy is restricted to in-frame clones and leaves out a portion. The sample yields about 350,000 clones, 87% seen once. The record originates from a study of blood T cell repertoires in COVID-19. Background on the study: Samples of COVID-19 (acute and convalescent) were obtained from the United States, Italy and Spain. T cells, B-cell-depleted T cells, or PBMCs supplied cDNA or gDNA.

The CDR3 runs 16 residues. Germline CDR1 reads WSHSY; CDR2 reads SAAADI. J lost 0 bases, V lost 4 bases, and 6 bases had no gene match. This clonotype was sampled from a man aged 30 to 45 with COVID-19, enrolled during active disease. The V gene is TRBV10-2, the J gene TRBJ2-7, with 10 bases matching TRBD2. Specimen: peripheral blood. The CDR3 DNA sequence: TGCGCCAGCAGTGGAAGGACTAGCGGTAGCTCCTACGAGCAGTACTTC. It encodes CASSGRTSGSSYEQYF.